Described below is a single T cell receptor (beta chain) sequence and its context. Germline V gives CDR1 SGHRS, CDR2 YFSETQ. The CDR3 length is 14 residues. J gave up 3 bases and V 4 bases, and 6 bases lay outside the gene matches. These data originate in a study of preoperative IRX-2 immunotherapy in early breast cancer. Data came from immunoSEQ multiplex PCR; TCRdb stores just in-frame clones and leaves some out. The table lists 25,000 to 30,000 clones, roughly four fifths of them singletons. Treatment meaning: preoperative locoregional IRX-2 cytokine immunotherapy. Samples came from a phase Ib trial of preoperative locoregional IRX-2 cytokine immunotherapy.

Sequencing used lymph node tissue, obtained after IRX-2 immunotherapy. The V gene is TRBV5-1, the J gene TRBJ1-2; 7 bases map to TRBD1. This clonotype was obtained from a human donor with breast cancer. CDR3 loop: CASSPTGKDYGYTF. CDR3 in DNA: TGCGCCAGCAGCCCGACAGGGAAGGACTATGGCTACACCTTC.